The 12 T cell receptor beta chains presented below share a single source sample, sequenced in a study of T cell repertoires in cytomegalovirus infection. Each CDR3 protein is one row after TCRdb ran MiXCR on the reads. This sample has a few hundred thousand distinct CDR3 sequences; roughly 13% occur once, and the top ten carry around 8.7%. Sequencing used PBMCs. The receptors here all came from a human donor in good health (CMV status not recorded). Some clones in this sample may be carry-over from other donors' samples.

In this sample, this clonotype turned up a few times. The chain has TRBV7-9 and TRBJ2-5; TRBD1 or TRBD2 may be the D gene (5 bases each). Germline lookup yields CDR1 SEHNR and CDR2 FQNEAQ (reference sequence). The CDR3 loop spans 14 amino acids. V was trimmed by 1 base and J by 5 bases, leaving 11 bases between them. This chain's CDR3 is CASSLGWGSETQYF. The CDR3, as DNA: TGTGCCAGCAGCTTAGGTTGGGGGTCGGAGACCCAGTACTTC.

This clonotype appeared a few times. This chain joins TRBV28 and TRBJ1-5; the match to TRBD1 covers 7 bases. Germline loops: CDR1 MDHEN, CDR2 SYDVKM. CDR3 length: 14 residues. The junction had 7 bases not matched to a gene; V was cut back by 5 bases and J by 6 bases. CDR3 in DNA: TGTGCCAGCAGTCCACAGGGGCTCTTTCAGCCCCAGCATTTT. As protein: CASSPQGLFQPQHF. Complete variable domain (other parts from reference TRBV28 and TRBJ1-5): DVKVTQSSRYLVKRTGEKVFLECVQDMDHENMFWYRQDPGLGLRLIYFSYDVKMKEKGDIPEGYSVSREKKERFSLILESASTNQTSMYLCASSPQGLFQPQHFGDGTRLSIL.

This clonotype was recorded many times. The chain employs TRBV6-2 or TRBV6-3 and TRBJ1-1; the match to TRBD1 covers 12 bases. CDR1 is MNHEY, CDR2 SVGEGT, per germline. This CDR3 is built from 18 residues. The J segment lost 7 bases and the V segment lost 2 bases, leaving 14 bases of the junction unmatched. CDR3 DNA: TGTGCCAGCAGTTACATCGGGGACAGGGGGCTTTTCATCAATGAAGCTTTCTTT. Residues: CASSYIGDRGLFINEAFF.

This clonotype was picked up many times. This chain uses TRBV7-8 with TRBJ2-3; TRBD1 matches 8 bases. V was pared by 4 bases and J by 5 bases, with 5 bases of the junction left unmatched. CDR3 length: 14 amino acids. The germline V gene encodes CDR1 SGHVS and CDR2 FQNEAQ. The CDR3 loop reads CASSSSGTGDTQYF. DNA for the CDR3: TGTGCCAGCAGCTCTTCCGGGACAGGAGATACGCAGTATTTT.

This clonotype was detected a few times. The chain couples TRBV11-2 to TRBJ2-7; D may be TRBD1 or TRBD2 (5 bases each). Trimming removed 5 bases at V and 3 bases at J, with 11 bases between. This CDR3 has 13 amino acids. Germline CDR1 and CDR2: SGHAT and FQNNGV. Here the CDR3 DNA reads TGTGCCAGCAGCCGGGACCCGGGCTACGAGCAGTACTTC. Amino acid sequence: CASSRDPGYEQYF.

The chain uses TRBV29-1 and TRBJ2-5; D is unclear. CDR1 is SQVTM, CDR2 ANQGSEA, per germline. This CDR3 is built from 12 residues. V was clipped by 3 bases and J by 5 bases, with 10 bases between them. CDR3 sequence (DNA): TGCAGCGTTGAGGGTCTCCGGGAGACCCAGTACTTC. It translates to CSVEGLRETQYF.

The sample holds a few counts of this clonotype. V is TRBV28 and J is TRBJ2-7; the D gene could be TRBD1 or TRBD2 (6 bases each). Between the trimmed V and J ends, which lost 5 bases and 7 bases, there was a span of 18 bases. The CDR3 is made up of 14 amino acids. Germline V lookup: CDR1 MDHEN, CDR2 SYDVKM. The CDR3, as DNA: TGTGCCAGCAGTATTTACTCAACAGGGAGGGAGCAGTACTTC. This gives the protein CASSIYSTGREQYF. Filled out from reference TRBV28 and TRBJ2-7, the complete variable domain reads DVKVTQSSRYLVKRTGEKVFLECVQDMDHENMFWYRQDPGLGLRLIYFSYDVKMKEKGDIPEGYSVSREKKERFSLILESASTNQTSMYLCASSIYSTGREQYFGPGTRLTVT.

This clonotype was detected ten times or more. The chain couples TRBV28 to TRBJ2-5; 12 bases match TRBD2. The CDR3 runs 18 residues. CDR1 MDHEN and CDR2 SYDVKM come from the germline V gene. V shed 6 bases and J 4 bases; nucleotides not matched to a gene: 15. The CDR3 DNA reads TGTGCCAGCAGCTACGCCATTAAGCTAGCGGGAGGGACAGAGACCCAGTACTTC. Translated: CASSYAIKLAGGTETQYF.

This chain connects TRBV23-1 to TRBJ2-7, with D uncertain. TRBV23-1 is filed as an ORF, its function uncertain. With 0 bases removed from V and 4 bases from J, the gap between germline ends came to 7 bases. This CDR3 has 13 amino acids. CDR3 nucleotide sequence: TGCGCCAGCAGTCAATCAACCTTATACGAGCAGTACTTC. Protein product: CASSQSTLYEQYF.

This clonotype came up many times. The chain recombines TRBV7-8 with TRBJ1-1; D not certain. The germline gives CDR1 SGHVS, CDR2 FQNEAQ. Trimming took 1 base from V and 5 from J, leaving 5 bases between them. The CDR3 consists of 12 residues. CDR3 region: CASSLVRTEAFF. DNA for the CDR3: TGTGCCAGCAGCTTAGTGCGTACTGAAGCTTTCTTT.

This clonotype was found many times. The chain combines TRBV2 with TRBJ2-5; 7 nucleotides align to TRBD2. V lost 4 bases and J lost 1; bases outside the gene matches: 18. Germline V lookup: CDR1 SNHLY, CDR2 FYNNEI. There are 19 residues in the CDR3. CDR3 amino acids: CASSAERRTRPRPQETQYF. CDR3 nucleotides: TGTGCCAGCAGTGCTGAAAGGCGGACTAGACCTAGACCCCAAGAGACCCAGTACTTC.

This clonotype has just a few counts. J is TRBJ1-1 and V is TRBV10-1; D is perhaps TRBD1 (5 bases). The V gene lost 9 bases and the J gene lost 3 bases, with 11 bases spanning the gap. Germline V lookup: CDR1 WNHNN, CDR2 SYGVQD (reference sequence). The CDR3 totals 12 residues. As DNA, the CDR3 is TGCGCCAGGGAACAGGTTGACACTGAAGCTTTCTTT. This codes for CAREQVDTEAFF.